This T cell receptor (beta chain) was identified in a study of T cell repertoires in cytomegalovirus infection. Broader study findings: Ex vivo responses were dominated by HLA-C-restricted CMV-specific TCR beta clonotypes.

In germline, CDR1 is SEHNR, CDR2 FQNEAQ (reference sequence). The junction had 3 bases not matched to a gene; V was cut back by 1 base and J by 3 bases. This CDR3 is built from 17 residues. TCRdb redid the calling of the reads with MiXCR, one entry per CDR3 protein. The sample contains 450,000 to 650,000 distinct CDR3 sequences, roughly 42% of which appear only once. There are a few counts of this clonotype. The antigen is unknown. This specimen consisted of cultured PBMCs, obtained from culture after CMV antigen stimulation. The source is a human donor in good health (CMV status not recorded). Some clones in this sample may be carry-over from other donors' samples. This rearrangement joins TRBV7-9 to TRBJ1-4; TRBD1 matches 12 bases. The CDR3 is CASSLGGQGASNEKLFF. For the CDR3, the DNA is TGTGCCAGCAGCTTAGGGGGACAGGGGGCATCTAATGAAAAACTGTTTTTT.